One T cell receptor (beta chain) is described in this entry. V was clipped by 2 bases and J by 2 bases; unmatched bases: 8. Germline CDR1 and CDR2: KGHSH and LQKENI. This CDR3 contains 17 residues. This sample was taken from a study of blood T cell repertoires in COVID-19. Study-wide context: Samples came from the United States, Italy and Spain, spanning acute and convalescent COVID-19. PBMCs, B-cell-depleted T cells, or T cells were the source of the cDNA or gDNA that made up the material.

Original handling: Reference gene primer amplification in the assay estimated nucleated cell counts. Libraries were prepared by immunoSEQ multiplex PCR; TCRdb keeps only in-frame clonotypes and omits some of them. D and trimming were read from the DNA, whereas the V and J calls and clone size are those reported in that table. This sample carries some 180,000 clones, about nine tenths of them seen once, and the ten largest clones take about 6.7%. This receptor was taken from a man aged 40-49 years with acute or convalescent COVID-19. The J gene is TRBJ2-4, the V gene TRBV18; 8 nucleotides line up with TRBD2. Sequenced input: peripheral blood. CDR3 bases: TGTGCCAGCTCACCAGCGGGGGGCGAACGATCCAAAAACATTCAGTACTTC. Amino acids: CASSPAGGERSKNIQYF.